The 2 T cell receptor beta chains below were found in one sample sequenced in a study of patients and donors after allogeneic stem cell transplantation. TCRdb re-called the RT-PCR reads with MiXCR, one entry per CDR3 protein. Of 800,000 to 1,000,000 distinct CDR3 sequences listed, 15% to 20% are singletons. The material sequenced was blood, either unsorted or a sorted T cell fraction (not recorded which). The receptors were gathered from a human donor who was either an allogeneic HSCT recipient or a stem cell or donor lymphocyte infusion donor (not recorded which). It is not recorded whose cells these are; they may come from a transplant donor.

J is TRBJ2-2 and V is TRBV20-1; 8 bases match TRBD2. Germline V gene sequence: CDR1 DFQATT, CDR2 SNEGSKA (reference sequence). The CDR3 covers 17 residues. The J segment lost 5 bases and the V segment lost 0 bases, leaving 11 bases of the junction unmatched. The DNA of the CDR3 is TGCAGTGCTAGAGATCCTTCGGGAGGGACCATAACCGGGGAGCTGTTTTTT. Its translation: CSARDPSGGTITGELFF.

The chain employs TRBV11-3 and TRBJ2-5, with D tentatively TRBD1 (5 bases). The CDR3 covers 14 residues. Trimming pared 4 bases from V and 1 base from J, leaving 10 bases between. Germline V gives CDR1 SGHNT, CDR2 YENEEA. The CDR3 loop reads CASSSSTVQETQYF. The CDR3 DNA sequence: TGTGCCAGCAGCTCTTCGACAGTCCAAGAGACCCAGTACTTC.